There are a few counts of the clone carrying this TCR beta chain. No antigen is known for it. This sample was included in a study of cytomegalovirus exposure and HLA in healthy donors. General study points: Three chains linked to CMV were shown in vitro to be specific for CMV antigens. In a later analysis, a genetic analysis reported fewer productive-TCR N-insertions in an Asian-associated ancestry cluster than the cohort average.

V lost 7 bases to trimming and J lost 6 bases; unmatched junction nucleotides: 14. Germline lookup yields CDR1 MDHEN and CDR2 SYDVKM. The CDR3 consists of 15 residues. Use of 60 Vbeta and 13 Jbeta primers characterized the PCR. Clones were read by immunoSEQ multiplex PCR, and TCRdb kept only the in-frame ones, dropping some. The repertoire holds 100,000 to 120,000 clones, with about 73% as singletons. Sequenced material: PBMCs. The sequence was obtained from a woman aged 25 to 45 in good health and CMV-seronegative. The chain joins TRBV28 to TRBJ2-7, with TRBD2 identical over 8 bases. CDR3 in DNA: TGTGCCAGCACTTCCTCGGGGACTAGTCGGGGCGAGCAGTACTTC. This gives the protein CASTSSGTSRGEQYF.